This is a list of T cell receptor beta chains from one sample in a study of cytomegalovirus exposure and HLA in healthy donors. Libraries were prepared by immunoSEQ multiplex PCR; TCRdb keeps only in-frame clonotypes and omits some of them. This table holds about 100,000 clones, 70% to 85% found once. The sample consisted of PBMCs. The origin of the receptors is a woman aged 18-29 years in good health and CMV-seronegative. Each CDR3 is given with its conserved first and last residue. A D gene is named only where the DNA matches it firmly. Part of the rows lack a size; the others show once, few, many or a class for expanded clones.

TRBV5-1	-	TRBJ1-1	few	TGCGCCAGCAGCTTGCAATTATCAGGAAACACTGAAGCTTTCTTT	CASSLQLSGNTEAFF
TRBV7-2	TRBD2	TRBJ2-3	-	TGTGCCAGCAGCTTAGTGGGAGCGGGAGGATACGATACGCAGTATTTT	CASSLVGAGGYDTQYF
TRBV7-9	-	TRBJ2-7	few	TGTGCCAGCAGCTTAGGGCAGGGTCAGCACGAGCAGTACTTC	CASSLGQGQHEQYF
TRBV28	TRBD2	TRBJ2-1	-	TGTGCCAGCAGTCCAGGGGCTGTAGCGGGAGGTGGCAATGAGCAGTTCTTC	CASSPGAVAGGGNEQFF
TRBV2	-	TRBJ2-3	-	TGTGCCAGCAGTGTGGGGGGGCGGGCAGATACGCAGTATTTT	CASSVGGRADTQYF
TRBV4-1	-	TRBJ1-2	-	TGCGCCAGCAGCCCAACCCCCGGACAAACTAACTATGGCTACACCTTC	CASSPTPGQTNYGYTF
TRBV28	-	TRBJ2-6	-	TGTGCCAGCAGTTTTTATGAGGGCTTGTCTGGGGCCAACGTCCTGACTTTC	CASSFYEGLSGANVLTF
TRBV7-7	-	TRBJ1-3	-	TGTGCCAGCAGCAATAGCACAATTATTGGCGGAAACACCATATATTTT	CASSNSTIIGGNTIYF
TRBV5-5	-	TRBJ2-7	-	TGTGCCAGCAGCTTGGAATCGAATCAGGCGAAGCAGTACTTC	CASSLESNQAKQYF
TRBV5-1	-	TRBJ2-7	once	TGCGCCAGCAGCATAGGTACTAGGACGGGGTTGAGGGAGCAGTACTTC	CASSIGTRTGLREQYF
TRBV10-2	-	TRBJ2-1	few	TGCGCCAGCAGACGACAGGGACTAGAGTACAATGAGCAGTTCTTC	CASRRQGLEYNEQFF
TRBV13	-	TRBJ2-3	-	TGTGCCAGCAGCCCGAGCGGCCTCACAGATACGCAGTATTTT	CASSPSGLTDTQYF
TRBV4-3	TRBD1	TRBJ1-2	-	TGCGCCAGCAGCCAACCGGGACAGGGACGATATGGCTACACCTTC	CASSQPGQGRYGYTF
TRBV7-2	-	TRBJ1-1	-	TGTGCCAGCAGCTTATGGCCCCTCGGGGGGAACACTGAAGCTTTCTTT	CASSLWPLGGNTEAFF
TRBV28	-	TRBJ2-5	-	TGTGCCAGCAGTTTACCAGTAGAGACCCAGTACTTC	CASSLPVETQYF
TRBV2	TRBD1	TRBJ2-7	-	TGTGCCAGCAGGGCAAAAGACAGGGTCCCCTACGAGCAGTACTTC	CASRAKDRVPYEQYF
TRBV7-3	TRBD2	TRBJ2-1	-	TGTGCCAGCAGCTCCGGGACTAGCGCCTACAATGAGCAGTTCTTC	CASSSGTSAYNEQFF
TRBV30	TRBD1	TRBJ1-6	once	TGTGCCCAGGGGGACAGGCGGAATTCACCCCTCCACTTT	CAQGDRRNSPLHF
TRBV7-3	-	TRBJ2-7	-	TGTGCCAGCAGCTTAAGTGGCGGCTCCTACGAGCAGTACTTC	CASSLSGGSYEQYF
TRBV29-1	TRBD1	TRBJ2-7	-	TGCAGCGTTGATGACAGGGGCGGCACCTACGAGCAGTACTTC	CSVDDRGGTYEQYF
TRBV19	TRBD1	TRBJ1-1	-	TGTGCCAGTATGATCTCACAGGGGGTGAACACTGAAGCTTTCTTT	CASMISQGVNTEAFF
TRBV5-1	TRBD1	TRBJ2-6	few	TGCGCCAGCACCCCAGGGGGCGAGTCCTCTGGGGCCAACGTCCTGACTTTC	CASTPGGESSGANVLTF
TRBV2	-	TRBJ1-4	-	TGTGCCAGCAGGGACAGTTCAACTAATGAAAAACTGTTTTTT	CASRDSSTNEKLFF
TRBV4-1	TRBD1	TRBJ1-2	once	TGCGCCAGCAGCCAAGTTGGAACAGGGGTCTATGGCTACACCTTC	CASSQVGTGVYGYTF
TRBV11-2	TRBD1	TRBJ2-1	-	TGTGCCAGCAGCTTAGCCCCGGGACAGGGGTTGAATAATGAGCAGTTCTTC	CASSLAPGQGLNNEQFF
TRBV6-5	-	TRBJ1-1	few	TGTGCCAGCAGTACACTCGCCGGACAGACCACTGAAGCTTTCTTT	CASSTLAGQTTEAFF
TRBV7-2	-	TRBJ2-7	-	TGTGCCAGCAGCTTAGCACAGGTACCCTACGAGCAGTACTTC	CASSLAQVPYEQYF
TRBV27	-	TRBJ2-5	-	TGTGCCAGCAGTCCCTGGAGGGGAAAAGAGACCCAGTACTTC	CASSPWRGKETQYF
TRBV27	TRBD2	TRBJ2-7	-	TGTGCCAGCAGTTCAGACCCCTCTAGCGGGAGAATCTACGAGCAGTACTTC	CASSSDPSSGRIYEQYF
TRBV5-1	-	TRBJ1-6	-	TGCGCCAGCAGCTTGGTGACGGGGGAGGCTTCACCCCTCCACTTT	CASSLVTGEASPLHF
TRBV7-2	-	TRBJ2-6	-	TGTGCCAGCAGCTTAGGGAGGCGCTCTGGGGCCAACGTCCTGACTTTC	CASSLGRRSGANVLTF
TRBV6-5	TRBD2	TRBJ2-5	-	TGTGCCAGCAGTTCATCCGGGACTAGCAAAGAGACCCAGTACTTC	CASSSSGTSKETQYF
TRBV4-3	-	TRBJ2-1	-	TGCGCCAGCAGCCAAGATTTTACAGCTTACAATGAGCAGTTCTTC	CASSQDFTAYNEQFF
TRBV7-9	TRBD2	TRBJ2-1	-	TGTTCCAGCAGCTTAATATCCCTAGCGGTCGACAATGAGCAGTTCTTC	CSSSLISLAVDNEQFF
TRBV29-1	TRBD2	TRBJ2-4	-	TGCAGCGGACGGACTAGCGGCAAAAACATTCAGTACTTC	CSGRTSGKNIQYF
TRBV6-5	-	TRBJ2-3	few	TGTGCCTCTAACATAGCTATCTACACAGATACGCAGTATTTT	CASNIAIYTDTQYF
TRBV27	-	TRBJ1-5	-	TGTGCCAGCAGTTGGAAGGGGGATCAGCCCCAGCATTTT	CASSWKGDQPQHF
TRBV11-2	TRBD2	TRBJ2-1	-	TGTGCCAGCAGCAATCGACTAGCGGGGGGGAACAATGAGCAGTTCTTC	CASSNRLAGGNNEQFF
TRBV5-1	-	TRBJ1-1	-	TGCGCCAGCAGCTTGGCGGGCAGGGCGAACGCTGAAGCTTTCTTT	CASSLAGRANAEAFF
TRBV28	TRBD1	TRBJ2-7	-	TGTGCCAGCAGTCCCGGGACAGGGACCTACGAGCAGTACTTC	CASSPGTGTYEQYF
TRBV7-9	-	TRBJ2-2	-	TGTGCCAGCAGCCAGGGACACCCCGGGGAGCTGTTTTTT	CASSQGHPGELFF
TRBV27	-	TRBJ2-7	-	TGTGCCAGTGGACTAAGCTCCTACGAGCAGTACTTC	CASGLSSYEQYF
TRBV7-2	TRBD2	TRBJ2-3	-	TGTGCCAGCAGCTGGGGACTAGCGGGGCGCACAGATACGCAGTATTTT	CASSWGLAGRTDTQYF
TRBV29-1	TRBD1	TRBJ1-5	-	TGCAGCGTTAAGACAGGGGGCAATCAGCCCCAGCATTTT	CSVKTGGNQPQHF
TRBV5-1	-	TRBJ2-1	-	TGCGCCAGCAGCTTGATAGCTACTGACAATGAGCAGTTCTTC	CASSLIATDNEQFF